This T cell receptor beta chain was obtained from a study of regulatory T cells in long-lasting Graves disease. Broader study findings: For persistent Graves' patients, TCR diversity was lower than for newly diagnosed ones. Segments TRBV28, TRBJ1-2 and TRBJ2-5 showed preferential usage in persistent disease.

Notes on this clonotype: Antigen: not known.

As for time point: persistent/refractory GD, antithyroid drugs over 5 years with positive TRAb. Following extraction of RNA from PBMCs, that RNA was used to make the TCR library. Researchers made TCR beta libraries by using iRepertoire HTBI primers and running Arm-PCR on CDR3 regions. TCRdb used MiXCR to reprocess the multiplex PCR reads, holding one entry per CDR3 protein. The top ten clones hold roughly 20% of a sample with fewer than 400,000 distinct CDR3 sequences, under 25% of them seen once. V was clipped by 4 bases and J by 1 base, with 19 bases between them. Germline CDR1 reads MDHEN; CDR2 reads SYDVKM. The CDR3 runs to 17 residues.

The clonotype comes from a female donor with Graves disease. The chain carries TRBV28 and TRBJ1-1; a weak D match, TRBD1 (5 bases). The sequenced sample was peripheral blood mononuclear cells (PBMCs), obtained when the disease was refractory, from a patient treated with antithyroid drugs. This CDR3 reads CASSSKVIRDWNTEAFF. The DNA for the CDR3 is TGTGCCAGCAGTTCTAAGGTTATCAGGGATTGGAACACTGAAGCTTTCTTT.